This T cell receptor (beta chain) appears in the sequencing data of a study of blood T cells in healthy people across ages. Study-wide results and caveats: In long-lived donors, naive CD4+ cell counts and diversity exceeded those of aged donors.

Together with a sample-barcoded 5' primer, a J-beta primer mix was included in a second PCR lasting about 6 to 11 cycles. Every molecule of cDNA carried a tag from a template-switch adaptor with 12 random nucleotides. TCRdb re-derived calls from the 5' RACE reads in MiXCR, one entry per CDR3 protein. The table lists about 1.4 million distinct CDR3 sequences, almost 60% of them singletons. This CDR3 comprises 17 residues. The V segment lost 6 bases and the J segment 7 bases; nucleotides outside the gene matches: 17. Germline V gene lookup returns CDR1 DFQATT and CDR2 SNEGSKA (reference sequence). For this clonotype: What it binds is unknown.

This TCR derives from a man between 18 and 35 years old in good health. The rearrangement joins TRBV20-1 to TRBJ2-1, with 11 bases matching TRBD2. Sample: blood. The CDR3 loop is CSAPPSATSGKENEQFF. The DNA of the CDR3 is TGCAGTGCCCCGCCCTCCGCGACTAGCGGGAAGGAGAATGAGCAGTTCTTC.